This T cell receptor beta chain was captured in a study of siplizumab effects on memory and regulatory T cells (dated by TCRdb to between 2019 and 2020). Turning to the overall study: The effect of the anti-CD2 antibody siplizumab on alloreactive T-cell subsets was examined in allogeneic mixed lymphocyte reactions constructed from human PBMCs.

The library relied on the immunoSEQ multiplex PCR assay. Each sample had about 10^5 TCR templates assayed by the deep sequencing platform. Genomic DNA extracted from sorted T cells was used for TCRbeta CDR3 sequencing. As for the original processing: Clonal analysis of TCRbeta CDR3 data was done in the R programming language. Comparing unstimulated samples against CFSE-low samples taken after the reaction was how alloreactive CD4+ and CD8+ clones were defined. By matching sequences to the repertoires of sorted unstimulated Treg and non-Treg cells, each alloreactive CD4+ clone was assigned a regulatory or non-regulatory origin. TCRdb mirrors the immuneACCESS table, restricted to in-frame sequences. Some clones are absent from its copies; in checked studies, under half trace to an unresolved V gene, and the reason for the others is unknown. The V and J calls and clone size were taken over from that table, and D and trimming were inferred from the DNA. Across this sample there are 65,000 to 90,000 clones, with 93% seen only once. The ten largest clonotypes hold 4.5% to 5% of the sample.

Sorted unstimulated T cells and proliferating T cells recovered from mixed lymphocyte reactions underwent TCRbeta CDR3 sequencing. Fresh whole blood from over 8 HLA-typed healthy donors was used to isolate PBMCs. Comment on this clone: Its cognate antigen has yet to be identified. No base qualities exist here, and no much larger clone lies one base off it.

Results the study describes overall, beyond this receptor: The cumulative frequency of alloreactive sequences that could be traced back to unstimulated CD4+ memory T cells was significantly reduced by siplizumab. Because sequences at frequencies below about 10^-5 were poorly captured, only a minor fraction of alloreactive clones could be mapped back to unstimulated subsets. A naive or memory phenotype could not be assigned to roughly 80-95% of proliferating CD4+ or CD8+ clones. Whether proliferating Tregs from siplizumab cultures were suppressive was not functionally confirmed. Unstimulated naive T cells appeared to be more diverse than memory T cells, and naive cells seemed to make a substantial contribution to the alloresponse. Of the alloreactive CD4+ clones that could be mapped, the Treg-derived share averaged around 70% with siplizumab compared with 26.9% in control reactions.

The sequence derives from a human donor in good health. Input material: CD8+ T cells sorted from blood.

CDR3 loop: CAWRGQGGTEAFF. The DNA sequence is TGTGCCTGGAGAGGACAGGGTGGGACTGAAGCTTTCTTT. The rearranged segments are TRBV30 and TRBJ1-1, with 8 junctional bases fitting TRBD1. CDR1 GTSNPN and CDR2 SVGIG are derived from the germline V gene (reference sequence). Unmatched junction bases come to 5, with V trimmed by 3 bases and J by 5 bases. The CDR3 sequence holds 13 residues, the cysteine and phenylalanine included. The entry retains the CDR3 DNA only, 39 bases that are in frame from base 1.